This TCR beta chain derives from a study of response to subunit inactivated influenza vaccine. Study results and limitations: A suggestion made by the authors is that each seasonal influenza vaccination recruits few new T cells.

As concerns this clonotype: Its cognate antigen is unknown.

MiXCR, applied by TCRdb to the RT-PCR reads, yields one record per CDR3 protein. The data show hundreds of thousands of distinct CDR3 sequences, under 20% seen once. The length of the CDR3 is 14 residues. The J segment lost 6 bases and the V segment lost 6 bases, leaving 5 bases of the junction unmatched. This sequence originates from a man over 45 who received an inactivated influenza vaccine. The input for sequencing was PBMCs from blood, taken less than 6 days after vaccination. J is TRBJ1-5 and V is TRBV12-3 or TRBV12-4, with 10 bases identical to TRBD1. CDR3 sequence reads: CASRPGQGPQPQHF. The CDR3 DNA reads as TGTGCCAGCAGACCGGGACAGGGGCCTCAGCCCCAGCATTTT.